The rows below give T cell receptor beta chains drawn from one sample of a study of blood T cell repertoires in COVID-19. Using immunoSEQ multiplex PCR, the repertoire was profiled, and TCRdb retains in-frame clones only, with some absent. This repertoire shows a few hundred thousand clones, roughly 80% found once; its top ten account for 3.4%. Specimen: PBMCs or T cells enriched from blood (not recorded which). These TCRs come from a middle-aged man who had recovered from COVID-19. The CDR3 runs from the conserved cysteine through the conserved F or W. D genes are given only for firm matches. Expanded clones get a size class; other rows say once, few or many, or leave the size out.

j_call,d_call,clone_size,cdr3_length,v_call,cdr3_nt,cdr3_aa
TRBJ2-5,.,.,13,TRBV10-3,TGTGCCATCAGTGCGTCTCTGCAAGAGACCCAGTACTTC,CAISASLQETQYF
TRBJ2-7,.,.,14,TRBV7-9,TGTGCCAGCAGCTTAGGAGGTCATACCTACGAGCAGTACTTC,CASSLGGHTYEQYF
TRBJ2-5,TRBD2,.,15,TRBV7-2,TGTGCCAGCAGCTTAGACGGGCGGGAGAGAGAGACCCAGTACTTC,CASSLDGRERETQYF
TRBJ1-2,.,.,13,TRBV29-1,TGCAGCGTTGAAGGGGGCGCCCACTATGGCTACACCTTC,CSVEGGAHYGYTF
TRBJ1-2,TRBD1,.,16,TRBV4-1,TGCGCCAGCAGCCAGGAGCTGACAGGGGTAAACTATGGCTACACCTTC,CASSQELTGVNYGYTF
TRBJ1-6,TRBD1,.,15,TRBV11-3,TGTGCCAGCAGCTTAGGGGACAGGGGAGATTCACCCCTCCACTTT,CASSLGDRGDSPLHF
TRBJ1-6,.,.,14,TRBV9,TGTGCCAGCAGCGTAGAGCAGGGCCGGACACCCCTCCACTTT,CASSVEQGRTPLHF
TRBJ1-2,TRBD1,.,11,TRBV20-1,TGCAGTGCTAGCTCAGGGGGAATGCCCTCCTTC,CSASSGGMPSF
TRBJ1-2,.,.,13,TRBV7-2,TGTGCCAGCAGCGATACAGGGAATGTTGGCTACACCTTC,CASSDTGNVGYTF
TRBJ2-5,.,.,15,TRBV15,TGTGCCACAGGAAGCGGCAACCAGTACCAAGAGACCCAGTACTTC,CATGSGNQYQETQYF
TRBJ1-5,TRBD1,.,14,TRBV28,TGTGCCAGCAGTTTAGGAGGGGGCCATCAGCCCCAGCATTTT,CASSLGGGHQPQHF
TRBJ2-2,TRBD2,.,16,TRBV11-2,TGTGCCAGCAGCCCTAGACTAGCGGGAGACCCCGGGGAGCTGTTTTTT,CASSPRLAGDPGELFF
TRBJ2-3,.,.,16,TRBV21-1,TGTGCCAGCAGCCCCCGTTTCCGGGGGACCTCAGATACGCAGTATTTT,CASSPRFRGTSDTQYF
TRBJ1-2,TRBD1,.,15,TRBV7-3,TGTGCCAGCAGCTTAACGACAGGGAAGTCTGATGGCTACACCTTC,CASSLTTGKSDGYTF
TRBJ1-2,TRBD1,.,16,TRBV28,TGTGCCAGCAGACTAGGAGGGGACAGAAACCCGTATGGCTACACCTTC,CASRLGGDRNPYGYTF
TRBJ1-1,.,.,14,TRBV3-1/TRBV3-2,TGTGCCAGCAGCCTACAACGGGGGGACACTGAAGCTTTCTTT,CASSLQRGDTEAFF
TRBJ2-7,TRBD2,.,18,TRBV15,TGTGCCACCAGCAGAGATGGACCTACTAGCGGGATAGGGTACGAGCAGTACTTC,CATSRDGPTSGIGYEQYF
TRBJ2-5,TRBD2,few,14,TRBV6-4,TGTGCCAGCAGTCCCACGGGGGGAGGCGAGACCCAGTACTTC,CASSPTGGGETQYF
TRBJ1-1,.,.,15,TRBV6-5,TGTGCCAGCAGTTACGGCAGGGCCGGATACACTGAAGCTTTCTTT,CASSYGRAGYTEAFF
TRBJ2-7,TRBD2,.,19,TRBV6-1,TGTGCCAGCAGTGAAGCCCAGCTGACTAGCGGGAGGCCGCCCTACGAGCAGTACTTC,CASSEAQLTSGRPPYEQYF
TRBJ2-1,TRBD1,once,14,TRBV19,TGTGCCAGTAGTCCAGGGGGCGCTTCCAGTGAGCAGTTCTTC,CASSPGGASSEQFF
TRBJ2-1,.,.,14,TRBV19,TGTGCCAGTAGTATCTTGGGGGGGGCATATGAGCAGTTCTTC,CASSILGGAYEQFF
TRBJ2-2,TRBD2,.,18,TRBV5-1,TGCGCCAGCAGCACTGGACTAGCGGGAGGCACGAACACCGGGGAGCTGTTTTTT,CASSTGLAGGTNTGELFF
TRBJ2-5,TRBD1,.,17,TRBV7-6,TGTGCCAGCAGCAAAAGATCAGGGGGTGGAGGTGGGGAGACCCAGTACTTC,CASSKRSGGGGGETQYF
TRBJ2-7,.,.,15,TRBV25-1,TGTGCCAGCAGGTCCGACACGACAGGTCGGGACGAGCAGTACTTC,CASRSDTTGRDEQYF
TRBJ1-2,TRBD1,.,14,TRBV2,TGTGCCAGCAGTGAACAGGGACAGGGCTATGGCTACACCTTC,CASSEQGQGYGYTF
TRBJ2-2,TRBD1,.,16,TRBV5-8,TGTGCCAGCAGCGCTACGGGACAGGTTAACACCGGGGAGCTGTTTTTT,CASSATGQVNTGELFF
TRBJ2-7,.,.,14,TRBV27,TGTGCCAGCAGTCTGCAGGGCCTGTCGGTCGAGCAGTACTTC,CASSLQGLSVEQYF
TRBJ1-2,.,.,12,TRBV12-3/TRBV12-4,TGTGCCAGCAGTTTGAAGGGAGCTGGCTACACCTTC,CASSLKGAGYTF
TRBJ2-7,TRBD2,.,17,TRBV18,TGTGCCAGCTCACTCGGGACTAGCGGGAGGCCCCCCTACGAGCAGTACTTC,CASSLGTSGRPPYEQYF
TRBJ2-2,TRBD2,.,15,TRBV7-2,TGTGCCAGCAGCCGGAGCGGGAGTTGGACCGGGGAGCTGTTTTTT,CASSRSGSWTGELFF
TRBJ1-5,.,.,16,TRBV4-1,TGCGCCAGCAGCCAAGATAGGGGCATTCTGAGTCAGCCCCAGCATTTT,CASSQDRGILSQPQHF
TRBJ2-7,.,.,14,TRBV27,TGTGCCAGCAGATTAGACTACCGTTCCTACGAGCAGTACTTC,CASRLDYRSYEQYF